The entry below gives a single T cell receptor beta chain sequence along with its context. What antigen it recognizes has not been identified. No much larger clone exists at a distance of one base, and base qualities are not known. The source of the sample is a study of CD8 T cells in ankylosing spondylitis (dated by TCRdb to about 2017). Context from the whole study: The study profiled T cell receptor beta repertoires in healthy donors and ankylosing spondylitis patients to find disease-linked TCR variants. The whole study cohort included roughly 110 healthy donors and 20 to 30 ankylosing spondylitis patients. Peripheral blood samples were taken, and synovial fluid was additionally collected from ankylosing spondylitis patients.

Here is what the overall study found, with its caveats: In peripheral blood, the disease-linked clones were found at relatively low frequencies and had a CD8+ phenotype. Some motif variants were previously reported in synovial fluid and blood of reactive arthritis patients, suggesting common disease-initiation mechanisms. Significant enrichment of the disease-linked clones was reported in matched synovial fluid samples from ankylosing spondylitis patients. Blood from ankylosing spondylitis patients appeared to be characterized by a TCR beta motif made up of 8 or 9 highly homologous amino acid variants.

Including cysteine and phenylalanine, the CDR3 has 16 amino acids. Here the CDR3 DNA is all that survives: 48 bases in frame from base 1. The germline V gene specifies SGHTA as CDR1 and FQGNSA as CDR2. V lost 5 bases and J lost 0 bases, and the count of bases not matched to a germline gene is 5. TCRdb names Illumina HiSeq 2500 as the instrument used. TCR beta libraries were prepared by quantitative 5'-RACE with molecular barcodes. In the authors' own workflow: A new computational method, built on a probabilistic model of VDJ rearrangement, was used to identify disease-linked TCR variants. TCRdb itself trimmed the public reads at Q25 with fastp, ran MiXCR and retained productive beta chains. Every entry covers one CDR3 protein and lists the most common genes and DNA from its rows. These V and J calls originate from TCRdb's pipeline instead of the authors' own analysis. The sample table shows hundreds of thousands of distinct CDR3 sequences, and approximately 10% are seen once. The top ten clonotypes cover roughly 23% of the sample.

Sequences were obtained from blood, either unsorted or a sorted T cell fraction (not recorded which). This clonotype was sampled from a male donor with ankylosing spondylitis or in good health (not recorded which). The chain is made from TRBV7-2 and TRBJ2-1, and 9 junctional nucleotides match TRBD2. The nucleotide sequence reads as follows: TGTGCCAGCAGCACAAATAGCGGGGGCTCCTACAATGAGCAGTTCTTC. Its translation is CASSTNSGGSYNEQFF.